One sample yielded the 32 T cell receptor beta chains listed below, sequenced in a study of T cells in tumors after PD-1 blockade. Clones were read by immunoSEQ multiplex PCR, and TCRdb kept only the in-frame ones, dropping some. The repertoire holds about 33,000 clones, with around 78% as singletons. Source: PBMCs, taken before anti-PD-1 treatment. These receptors came from a human donor with basal cell carcinoma.

This sequence joins TRBV5-1 and TRBJ2-2, with D possibly matching TRBD2 (5 bases). The CDR3 loop spans 16 amino acids. Germline assignment: CDR1 SGHRS and CDR2 YFSETQ. Trimming pared 5 bases from V and 5 bases from J, leaving 19 bases between. The CDR3 DNA reads TGCGCCAGCAGTACGAAGGGTCGGACTTCTACCGGGGAGCTGTTTTTT. Translation: CASSTKGRTSTGELFF.

This rearrangement joins TRBV10-3 to TRBJ2-1, with D possibly matching TRBD1 (5 bases). The CDR3 is 13 residues long. The germline V and J ends were trimmed by 3 bases and 6 bases, with 9 bases remaining between them. Per germline, CDR1 ENHRY and CDR2 SYGVKD. The CDR3 spells CAISEQVGNEQFF. DNA of the CDR3: TGTGCCATCAGTGAACAGGTCGGCAATGAGCAGTTCTTC.

V usage is TRBV6-6 and J usage is TRBJ1-5; D possibly corresponds to TRBD1 (5 bases). Trimming stripped 2 bases from V and 5 bases from J, with 10 bases between. In germline, CDR1 is MNHNY, CDR2 SVGAGI (reference sequence). The CDR3 is made up of 14 amino acids. The CDR3 coding sequence is TGTGCCAGCAGTTACGCGGGGGGAGATCAGCCCCAGCATTTT. Its protein product is CASSYAGGDQPQHF.

This chain links TRBV27 with TRBJ2-3; 7 bases match TRBD1. J lost 4 bases, V lost 5 bases, and 6 bases had no gene match. The CDR3 runs to 14 residues. CDR1 is MNHEY and CDR2 is SMNVEV in the germline V gene (reference sequence). The CDR3 reads CASSPLTGPDTQYF. The DNA for the CDR3 is TGTGCCAGCAGTCCGTTGACAGGGCCAGATACGCAGTATTTT.

The chain is built from TRBV11-3 and TRBJ2-7; 10 nucleotides align to TRBD1. The junction had 4 bases not matched to a gene; V was cut back by 6 bases and J by 2 bases. The CDR3 sequence is 14 residues long. The germline V gene has CDR1 SGHNT and CDR2 YENEEA. The CDR3 region is CASRSGTGAYEQYF. The CDR3 coding sequence is TGTGCCAGCAGGAGCGGGACAGGGGCCTACGAGCAGTACTTC.

Written as DNA, the CDR3 is TGTGCCACCAGTGGGGCAGGGAGTTGGGATGAGCAGTTCTTC. Its translation is CATSGAGSWDEQFF. This rearrangement joins TRBV24-1 to TRBJ2-1; the D call may be TRBD1 or TRBD2 (5 bases each). The CDR3 loop spans 14 amino acids. The V gene's germline CDR1 is KGHDR and CDR2 SFDVKD. V was shortened by 5 bases and J by 8 bases, with 15 bases between the two germline ends.

The CDR3 region is CASSQTGVNQPQHF. The DNA for the CDR3 is TGTGCCAGCAGCCAGACAGGAGTCAATCAGCCCCAGCATTTT. The V and J genes are TRBV6-2 or TRBV6-3 and TRBJ1-5; the D gene is possibly TRBD1 (6 bases). The CDR3 extends over 14 amino acids. The V gene's germline CDR1 is MNHEY and CDR2 SVGEGT. Trimming took off 6 bases at V and 3 bases at J, with 12 bases between the two ends.

The rearrangement joins TRBV18 to TRBJ1-2; D is possibly TRBD1 (6 bases). V shed 0 bases and J shed 6 bases, with 11 bases lying between them. The length of the CDR3 is 14 residues. The germline V gene has CDR1 KGHSH and CDR2 LQKENI. The CDR3 DNA is TGTGCCAGCTCACCACCGGCCAGGGGAGATGGCTACACCTTC. It specifies CASSPPARGDGYTF.

This clone was counted once. The chain employs TRBV6-5 and TRBJ2-3; D may match TRBD1 or TRBD2 (5 bases each). This CDR3 region has 15 residues. CDR1 is MNHEY and CDR2 is SVGAGI in the germline V gene. V lost 5 bases to trimming and J lost 6 bases, with 18 bases between them. CDR3 loop: CASSPGTVRGDTQYF. The DNA of the CDR3 is TGTGCCAGCAGTCCTGGGACGGTTCGAGGGGATACGCAGTATTTT.

This clone was recorded only once. This chain uses TRBV30 with TRBJ1-2; 7 bases are a match to TRBD1. V lost 3 bases and J lost 8; bases outside the gene matches: 6. CDR1 is GTSNPN, CDR2 SVGIG, per germline (reference sequence). CDR3 length: 12 amino acids. The CDR3 bases are TGTGCCTGGAGGCCAGGGGGGCTCGGCTACACCTTC. Residues: CAWRPGGLGYTF.

The V and J genes are TRBV25-1 and TRBJ1-4, with unresolved D. Germline-derived CDR1 and CDR2 are MGHDK and SYGVNS. V was clipped by 8 bases and J by 4 bases, with 8 bases between them. The CDR3 sequence is 12 residues long. The CDR3 DNA follows: TGTGCCAGCCGAGAGGGTAATGAAAAACTGTTTTTT. Protein product: CASREGNEKLFF.

This clone was observed once. The CDR3 sequence: CASSFMRGGRDEQFF. In DNA form, the CDR3 reads TGTGCCAGCAGCTTCATGAGAGGGGGGAGGGATGAGCAGTTCTTC. This sequence joins TRBV7-2 and TRBJ2-1; TRBD2 is a possible D gene (7 bases). Trimming took off 3 bases at V and 8 bases at J, with 17 bases between the two ends. CDR3 length equals 15 residues. Germline V CDR1 and CDR2: SGHTA, FQGNSA.

This clone showed up just once. The V call is TRBV9, the J call TRBJ2-1; 7 bases are a match to TRBD1. The V and J ends lost 3 bases and 3 bases, in that order; junction bases with no gene match: 6. Germline assignment: CDR1 SGDLS and CDR2 YYNGEE. The CDR3 runs to 15 residues. CDR3 bases: TGTGCCAGCAGCGGACAGGGAATGGGCTACAATGAGCAGTTCTTC. Translating gives CASSGQGMGYNEQFF.

The rearrangement links TRBV2 to TRBJ1-2; D ambiguous. V dropped 7 bases and J dropped 8 bases, with 17 bases sitting between them. This CDR3 spans 13 amino acids. Germline V gene lookup returns CDR1 SNHLY and CDR2 FYNNEI. CDR3 loop: CASTLWLFGGYTF. The CDR3 coding sequence is TGTGCCAGCACCCTCTGGCTCTTCGGAGGCTACACCTTC.

The chain employs TRBV9 and TRBJ2-3; TRBD2 might be the D (7 bases). Germline CDR1 is SGDLS and CDR2 is YYNGEE. The CDR3 is made up of 17 amino acids. V was trimmed by 0 bases and J by 2 bases, leaving 16 bases between them. CDR3 nucleotides: TGTGCCAGCAGCGTAGTTGGGGGGGCGGCTATCACAGATACGCAGTATTTT. This translates into CASSVVGGAAITDTQYF.

The gene calls are TRBV5-4 and TRBJ1-3; TRBD1 matches at 9 bases. The CDR3 is made up of 18 amino acids. Germline loops: CDR1 SGHNT, CDR2 YYREEE (reference sequence). V was clipped by 3 bases and J by 0 bases; unmatched bases: 10. CDR3 residues: CASSWGGKGQGSGNTIYF. The CDR3, as DNA: TGTGCCAGCAGCTGGGGGGGAAAGGGACAGGGCTCTGGAAACACCATATATTTT.

This chain links TRBV2 with TRBJ1-2; 9 bases match TRBD1. The CDR3 extends over 13 amino acids. V shed 6 bases and J 8 bases; nucleotides not matched to a gene: 7. Looked up from germline, CDR1 is SNHLY and CDR2 is FYNNEI. CDR3 DNA: TGTGCCAGCAGGACACAGGGGGCGATCGGCTACACCTTC. Its translation is CASRTQGAIGYTF.

The J gene is TRBJ1-1, the V gene TRBV6-5; unclear D gene. Germline CDR1 and CDR2: MNHEY and SVGAGI. V gave up 0 bases and J gave up 2 bases, with 10 bases separating them. The CDR3 runs to 15 residues. The CDR3 region has the DNA TGTGCCAGCAGTTACTCGAGGGTGGGAAACACTGAAGCTTTCTTT. As protein: CASSYSRVGNTEAFF.

This clone occurred a few times. The gene calls are TRBV29-1 and TRBJ1-2; 8 bases fit TRBD1. This CDR3 contains 17 residues. CDR1 and CDR2 (germline): SQVTM, ANQGSEA. Trimming removed 3 bases from V and 2 bases from J; junction bases left unmatched: 14. DNA for the CDR3: TGCAGCGTTGACGACGTATTTGCCGGACAGGGCAACTATGGCTACACCTTC. Its translation is CSVDDVFAGQGNYGYTF.

This clone appeared many times. The genes are TRBV6-6 and TRBJ2-7; D could derive from TRBD1 or TRBD2 (6 bases each). Trimming left V 6 bases short and J 0 bases short, with 15 bases between. Germline V gene sequence: CDR1 MNHNY, CDR2 SVGAGI (reference sequence). The length of the CDR3 is 15 residues. CDR3 loop: CASRGLGGASYEQYF. In DNA form, the CDR3 reads TGTGCCAGCAGAGGCCTGGGGGGCGCCTCCTACGAGCAGTACTTC.

The V and J genes are TRBV11-3 and TRBJ2-7; D not resolved. Germline CDR1 SGHNT, CDR2 YENEEA. CDR3 length: 12 amino acids. V lost 6 bases and J lost 3, with 9 bases in between. CDR3 loop: CASSKTYYEQYF. As DNA, the CDR3 is TGTGCCAGCAGTAAGACTTACTACGAGCAGTACTTC.

This rearrangement joins TRBV18 to TRBJ2-7; no reliable D call. The V end lost 6 bases, the J end lost 6 bases, and 21 bases lay between the germline ends. CDR1 KGHSH and CDR2 LQKENI come from the germline V gene. The CDR3 runs to 15 residues. DNA for the CDR3: TGTGCCAGCTCCCCGCCCTCAGGAACGTCGAGCGAGCAGTACTTC. Amino acid sequence: CASSPPSGTSSEQYF.

The chain links TRBV28 to TRBJ2-5; 9 nucleotides match TRBD2. Unmatched junction bases numbered 12, after V lost 5 bases and J lost 5 bases. Looked up from germline, CDR1 is MDHEN and CDR2 is SYDVKM. The CDR3 is 16 amino acids. The CDR3 here is CASSRGPLAGLETQYF. DNA for the CDR3: TGTGCCAGCAGTCGGGGCCCCCTAGCGGGATTGGAGACCCAGTACTTC.

The chain has TRBV6-5 and TRBJ2-1; 7 bases fit TRBD1. The J segment lost 5 bases and the V segment lost 8 bases, leaving 9 bases of the junction unmatched. This CDR3 has 14 amino acids. Germline CDR1 reads MNHEY; CDR2 reads SVGAGI. CDR3 protein: CASFPRGPHNEQFF. The CDR3 region has the DNA TGTGCCAGCTTTCCGAGGGGGCCCCACAATGAGCAGTTCTTC.

V and J are TRBV13 and TRBJ1-2; D may be TRBD1 (6 bases). V dropped 5 bases and J dropped 2 bases, with 9 bases sitting between them. The germline V gene encodes CDR1 PRHDT and CDR2 FYEKMQ (reference sequence). The CDR3 spans 13 residues. The CDR3 DNA sequence: TGTGCCAGCAGCCAGCAGGGGAACTATGGCTACACCTTC. Its protein product is CASSQQGNYGYTF. The full variable domain, its missing parts supplied by reference TRBV13 and TRBJ1-2, is AAGVIQSPRHLIKEKRETATLKCYPIPRHDTVYWYQQGPGQDPQFLISFYEKMQSDKGSIPDRFSAQQFSDYHSELNMSSLELGDSALYFCASSQQGNYGYTFGSGTRLTVV.

The chain has TRBV7-8 and TRBJ2-5, with no clear D. Germline lookup yields CDR1 SGHVS and CDR2 FQNEAQ. The CDR3 runs to 13 residues. The V gene lost 2 bases and the J gene lost 5 bases, with 9 bases spanning the gap. The CDR3 region has the DNA TGTGCCAGCAGCTTACCTCCCCGGGAGACCCAGTACTTC. Protein sequence: CASSLPPRETQYF.

V usage is TRBV3-1 (or the pseudogene TRBV3-2) and J usage is TRBJ2-3; TRBD2 might be the D (6 bases). Trimming took off 5 bases at V and 0 bases at J, with 15 bases between the two ends. CDR3 length equals 16 residues. Germline V gene lookup returns CDR1 LGHDT and CDR2 YNNKEL (reference sequence). CDR3 region: CASSSRDSASTDTQYF. The CDR3 DNA sequence: TGTGCCAGCAGCTCGCGGGACTCCGCTAGCACAGATACGCAGTATTTT.

In this sample, this clone turned up a few times. This chain joins TRBV6-2 or TRBV6-3 and TRBJ1-1; D is uncertain. Per the germline V gene, CDR1 is MNHEY and CDR2 is SVGEGT. V lost 2 bases to trimming and J lost 1 base, with 8 bases between them. The CDR3 is 14 residues long. The CDR3 region is CASSYLGENTEAFF. CDR3 bases: TGTGCCAGCAGTTACCTTGGCGAGAACACTGAAGCTTTCTTT.

The chain is built from TRBV11-3 and TRBJ2-5, with TRBD2 as a possible D gene (5 bases). V was trimmed by 4 bases and J by 1 base, leaving 13 bases between them. Per the germline V gene, CDR1 is SGHNT and CDR2 is YENEEA. CDR3 length equals 15 residues. The CDR3: CASSSDGNSQETQYF. DNA of the CDR3: TGTGCCAGCAGCTCCGACGGGAACAGCCAAGAGACCCAGTACTTC.

V usage is TRBV19 and J usage is TRBJ2-1; 8 bases map to TRBD2. Germline V gene sequence: CDR1 LNHDA, CDR2 SQIVND (reference sequence). V gave up 4 bases and J gave up 10 bases; unmatched junction bases: 12. The CDR3 totals 15 residues. The CDR3 loop reads CASSKPGLAIREQFF. The CDR3 DNA is TGTGCCAGTAGTAAACCCGGACTAGCCATACGGGAGCAGTTCTTC.

The V and J genes are TRBV19 and TRBJ1-1; 10 bases are a match to TRBD1. There are 20 residues in the CDR3. The J segment lost 0 bases and the V segment lost 9 bases, leaving 22 bases of the junction unmatched. Germline V gene data show CDR1 as LNHDA and CDR2 as SQIVND (reference sequence). The CDR3 protein is CASGTYRDRGSSPMNTEAFF. In DNA form, the CDR3 reads TGTGCCAGCGGGACGTACCGGGACAGGGGCTCGTCCCCGATGAACACTGAAGCTTTCTTT.

The rearrangement joins TRBV15 to TRBJ2-1; 7 bases are a match to TRBD2. Per the germline V gene, CDR1 is LNHNV and CDR2 is YYDKDF (reference sequence). J lost 10 bases, V lost 4 bases, and 10 bases had no gene match. The CDR3 is made up of 14 amino acids. CDR3 DNA sequence: TGTGCCACCAGCATACAGCGGGATCTCAGGGAGCAGTTCTTC. Encoded protein: CATSIQRDLREQFF. Based on the CDR3 plus reference TRBV15 and TRBJ2-1, the full variable domain is DAMVIQNPRYQVTQFGKPVTLSCSQTLNHNVMYWYQQKSSQAPKLLFHYYDKDFNNEADTPDNFQSRRPNTSFCFLDIRSPGLGDTAMYLCATSIQRDLREQFFGPGTRLTVL.